This T cell receptor (beta chain) was sequenced in a study of PD-1 blockade in classical Hodgkin lymphoma. Study-level results: Significant TCR diversity gains by C4D1 occurred in CD4+ but not CD8+ cells. Patients starting nivolumab under 1 year after ASCT were excluded. Complete responders matched newly diagnosed patients in baseline diversity. In newly diagnosed patients, baseline TCR diversity was reportedly below that of healthy donors.

No patient escaped relapse after autologous stem cell transplantation, and brentuximab vedotin exposure varied. The method was immunoSEQ multiplex PCR; TCRdb's version includes in-frame clones alone and lacks a portion of them. The data show 20,000 to 30,000 clones, with 81% seen just once and 20% held by the top ten. Points on this clone: Its antigen is undetermined.

This clonotype originated in a human donor with classical Hodgkin lymphoma. Sequenced here: peripheral blood mononuclear cells (PBMCs), sampled before the second cycle of nivolumab.

CDR3 in amino acids: CASSHSQRLLAGTQETQYF. The CDR3 DNA sequence: TGTGCCAGCAGCCACAGTCAACGATTACTAGCGGGAACCCAAGAGACCCAGTACTTC. V and J are TRBV2 and TRBJ2-5, with 10 nucleotides matching TRBD2. V lost 6 bases and J lost 1; bases outside the gene matches: 17. The germline gives CDR1 SNHLY, CDR2 FYNNEI. The CDR3 spans 19 residues.